The entry that follows covers one T cell receptor (beta chain) sequence. Its specificity is unknown. This entry belongs to a study of human thymus T cells. Findings of the study overall: Blood and thymic repertoires both appeared biased in V and J gene usage.

During surgery, 0.5-1 mL peripheral blood was drawn from four of eight donors. The germline V and J ends were trimmed by 7 bases and 8 bases, with 23 bases remaining between them. Germline assignment: CDR1 LNHDA and CDR2 SQIVND (reference sequence). The CDR3 sequence is 15 residues long. Here immunoSEQ multiplex PCR was the method, and the copy in TCRdb shows in-frame clones only, minus some. The repertoire holds 40,000 to 45,000 clones, with 94% as singletons. V is TRBV19 and J is TRBJ1-2; D is unclear. What was sequenced was blood. This TCR came from a boy in the first two years of life with a congenital heart defect but otherwise immunologically healthy. The CDR3 nucleotides read TGTGCCAGTACGCAATGGGCCCTGGGGTCAGAGGGCTACACCTTC. This codes for CASTQWALGSEGYTF.